This T cell receptor (beta chain) was captured in a study of human T cells and chemical hapten exposure. Indicated time point: patch test 1, 2 weeks after DPC sensitization. Described treatment: therapeutic diphenylcyclopropenone sensitization with weekly scalp DPC. V was pared by 3 bases and J by 7 bases, with 11 bases of the junction left unmatched. Looked up from germline, CDR1 is LGHDT and CDR2 is YNNKEL (reference sequence). This CDR3 is built from 16 residues. TCRdb re-derived calls from the RACE reads in MiXCR, one entry per CDR3 protein. The repertoire has under 200,000 distinct CDR3 sequences, approximately 14% of them found once; the top ten carry 1.5% to 2%. This clonotype was detected ten times or more.

This TCR was recovered from a woman in her 30s with alopecia areata. Some clones in this sample may be carry-over from other donors' samples. Here the sequenced sample was whole blood, taken in connection with sensitization to the hapten diphenylcyclopropenone (DPC). The chain has TRBV3-1 and TRBJ1-2; 10 positions match TRBD1. The CDR3 region has the DNA TGTGCCAGCAGCCATGGTTCTCGACAGGGGGCGATTGGCTACACCTTC. Protein: CASSHGSRQGAIGYTF. Full variable domain (rest looked up from reference TRBV3-1 and TRBJ1-2): DTAVSQTPKYLVTQMGNDKSIKCEQNLGHDTMYWYKQDSKKFLKIMFSYNNKELIINETVPNRFSPKSPDKAHLNLHINSLELGDSAVYFCASSHGSRQGAIGYTFGSGTRLTVV.